Given below is one T cell receptor (beta chain) in context. These data come from a study of shared T cell receptors in the human thymus. Repertoires were generated with immunoSEQ multiplex PCR, while TCRdb's copy carries only in-frame clones and drops some. Of hundreds of thousands of clones in the sample, more than 75% were seen once. The CDR3 spans 18 residues. The germline gives CDR1 SGHRS, CDR2 YFSETQ. Germline trimming cut 7 bases from V and 4 bases from J; bases unmatched to any gene: 16. The same sample was also studied in work on human thymus T cells.

This TCR was recovered from a boy under two years old with a congenital heart defect. Specimen: thymocytes. The J gene is TRBJ2-7, the V gene TRBV5-1; 14 nucleotides align to TRBD2. This CDR3 is CASARSGLAGDTPYEQYF. DNA for the CDR3: TGCGCCAGCGCCCGCTCGGGACTAGCGGGGGACACTCCTTACGAGCAGTACTTC.